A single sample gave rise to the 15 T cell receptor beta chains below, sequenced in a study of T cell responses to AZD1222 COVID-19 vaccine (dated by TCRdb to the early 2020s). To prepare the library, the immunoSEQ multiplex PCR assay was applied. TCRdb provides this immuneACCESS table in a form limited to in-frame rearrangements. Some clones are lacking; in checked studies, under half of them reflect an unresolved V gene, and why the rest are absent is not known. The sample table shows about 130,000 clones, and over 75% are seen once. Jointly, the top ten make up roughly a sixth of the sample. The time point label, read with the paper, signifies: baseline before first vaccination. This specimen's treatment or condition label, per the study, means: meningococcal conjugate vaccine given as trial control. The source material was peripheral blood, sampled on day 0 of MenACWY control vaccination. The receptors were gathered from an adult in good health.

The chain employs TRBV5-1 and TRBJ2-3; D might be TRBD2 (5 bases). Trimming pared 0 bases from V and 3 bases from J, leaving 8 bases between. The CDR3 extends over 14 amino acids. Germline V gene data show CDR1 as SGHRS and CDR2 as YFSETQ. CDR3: CASSLGSATDTQYF. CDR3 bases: TGCGCCAGCAGCTTGGGTAGCGCGACAGATACGCAGTATTTT. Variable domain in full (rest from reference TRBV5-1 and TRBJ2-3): KAGVTQTPRYLIKTRGQQVTLSCSPISGHRSVSWYQQTPGQGLQFLFEYFSETQRNKGNFPGRFSGRQFSNSRSEMNVSTLELGDSALYLCASSLGSATDTQYFGPGTRLTVL.

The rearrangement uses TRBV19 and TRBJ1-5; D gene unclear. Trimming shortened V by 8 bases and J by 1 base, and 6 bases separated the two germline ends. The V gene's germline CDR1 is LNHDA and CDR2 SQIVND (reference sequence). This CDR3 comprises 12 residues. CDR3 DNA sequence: TGTGCCAGTTGTGACAGCAATCAGCCCCAGCATTTT. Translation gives CASCDSNQPQHF.

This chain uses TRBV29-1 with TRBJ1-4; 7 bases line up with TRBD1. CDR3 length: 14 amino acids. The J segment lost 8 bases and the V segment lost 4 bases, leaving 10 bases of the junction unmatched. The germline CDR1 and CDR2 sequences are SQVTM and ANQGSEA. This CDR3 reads CSVGKGAGKEKLFF. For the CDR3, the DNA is TGCAGCGTTGGGAAGGGGGCTGGTAAAGAAAAACTGTTTTTT.

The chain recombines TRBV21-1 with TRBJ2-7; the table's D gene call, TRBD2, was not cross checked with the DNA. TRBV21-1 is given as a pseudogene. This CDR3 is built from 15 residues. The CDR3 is CASSKDRPRSYEQYF. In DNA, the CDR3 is TGTGCCAGCAGCAAAGACCGTCCGCGCTCCTACGAGCAGTACTTC.

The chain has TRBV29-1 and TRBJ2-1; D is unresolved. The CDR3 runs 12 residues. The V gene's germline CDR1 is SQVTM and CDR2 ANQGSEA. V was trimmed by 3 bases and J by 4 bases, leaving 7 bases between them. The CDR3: CSVDSVYNEQFF. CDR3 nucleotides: TGCAGCGTTGATTCGGTTTACAATGAGCAGTTCTTC.

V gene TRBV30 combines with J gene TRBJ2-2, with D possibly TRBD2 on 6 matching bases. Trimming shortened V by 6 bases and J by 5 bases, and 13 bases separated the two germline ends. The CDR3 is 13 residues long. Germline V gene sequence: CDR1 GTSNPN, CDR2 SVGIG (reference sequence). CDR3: CACSPEGTGELFF. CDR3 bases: TGTGCCTGCTCTCCGGAGGGTACCGGGGAGCTGTTTTTT.

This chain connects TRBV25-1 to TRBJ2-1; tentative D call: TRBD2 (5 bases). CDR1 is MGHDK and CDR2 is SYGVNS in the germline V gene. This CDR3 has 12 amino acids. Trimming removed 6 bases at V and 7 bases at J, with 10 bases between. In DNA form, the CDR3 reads TGTGCCAGCAGCCCGACGGGGAATGAGCAGTTCTTC. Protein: CASSPTGNEQFF.

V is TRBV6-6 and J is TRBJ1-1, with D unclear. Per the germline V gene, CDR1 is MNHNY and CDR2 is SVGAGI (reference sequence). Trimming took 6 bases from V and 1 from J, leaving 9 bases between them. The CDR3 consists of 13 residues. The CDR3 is CASSSDANTEAFF. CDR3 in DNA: TGTGCCAGCAGCTCGGACGCGAACACTGAAGCTTTCTTT.

CDR3 protein: CASSFLAVNSGELFF. The CDR3 DNA reads TGTGCCAGCAGCTTTCTAGCGGTCAATTCCGGGGAGCTGTTTTTT. This chain connects TRBV7-2 to TRBJ2-2; 7 positions match TRBD2. Germline V gives CDR1 SGHTA, CDR2 FQGNSA. V lost 3 bases, J lost 6 bases, and 7 bases stayed unmatched. The CDR3 is made up of 15 amino acids.

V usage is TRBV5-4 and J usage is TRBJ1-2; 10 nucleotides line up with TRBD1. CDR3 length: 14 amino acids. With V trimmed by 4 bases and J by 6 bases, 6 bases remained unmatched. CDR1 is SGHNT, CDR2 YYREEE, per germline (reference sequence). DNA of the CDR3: TGTGCCAGCAGCCGACAGGGGGCCTCAGATGGCTACACCTTC. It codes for CASSRQGASDGYTF.

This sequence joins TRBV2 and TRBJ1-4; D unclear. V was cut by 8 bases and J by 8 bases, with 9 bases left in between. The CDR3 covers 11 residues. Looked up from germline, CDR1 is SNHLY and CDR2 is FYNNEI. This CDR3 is CASAEREKLFF. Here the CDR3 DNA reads TGTGCCAGCGCTGAAAGGGAAAAACTGTTTTTT.

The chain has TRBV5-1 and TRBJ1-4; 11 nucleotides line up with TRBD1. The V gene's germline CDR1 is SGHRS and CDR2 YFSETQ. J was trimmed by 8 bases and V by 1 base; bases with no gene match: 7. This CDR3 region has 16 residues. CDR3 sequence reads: CASSLLGQGAGEKLFF. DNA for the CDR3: TGCGCCAGCAGCTTGTTAGGACAGGGGGCGGGCGAAAAACTGTTTTTT. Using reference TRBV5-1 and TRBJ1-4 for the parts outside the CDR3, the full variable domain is KAGVTQTPRYLIKTRGQQVTLSCSPISGHRSVSWYQQTPGQGLQFLFEYFSETQRNKGNFPGRFSGRQFSNSRSEMNVSTLELGDSALYLCASSLLGQGAGEKLFFGSGTQLSVL.

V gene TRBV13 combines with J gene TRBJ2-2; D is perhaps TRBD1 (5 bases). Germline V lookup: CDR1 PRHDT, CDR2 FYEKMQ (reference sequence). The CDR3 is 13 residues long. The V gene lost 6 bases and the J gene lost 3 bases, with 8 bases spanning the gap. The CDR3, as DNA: TGTGCCAGCAGGACAGCGTACACCGGGGAGCTGTTTTTT. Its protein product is CASRTAYTGELFF.

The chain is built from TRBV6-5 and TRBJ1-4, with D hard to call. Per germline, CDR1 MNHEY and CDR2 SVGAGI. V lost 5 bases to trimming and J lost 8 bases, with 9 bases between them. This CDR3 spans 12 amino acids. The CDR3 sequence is CASSPREEKLFF. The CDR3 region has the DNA TGTGCCAGCAGTCCCCGTGAGGAAAAACTGTTTTTT.

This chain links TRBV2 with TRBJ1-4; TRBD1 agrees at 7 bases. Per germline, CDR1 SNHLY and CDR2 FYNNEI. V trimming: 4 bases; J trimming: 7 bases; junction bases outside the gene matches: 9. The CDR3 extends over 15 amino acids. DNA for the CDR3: TGTGCCAGCAGTGTGAGACAGGGTCAGGGTGAAAAACTGTTTTTT. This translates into CASSVRQGQGEKLFF. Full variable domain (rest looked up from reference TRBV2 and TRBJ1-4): EPEVTQTPSHQVTQMGQEVILRCVPISNHLYFYWYRQILGQKVEFLVSFYNNEISEKSEIFDDQFSVERPDGSNFTLKIRSTKLEDSAMYFCASSVRQGQGEKLFFGSGTQLSVL.